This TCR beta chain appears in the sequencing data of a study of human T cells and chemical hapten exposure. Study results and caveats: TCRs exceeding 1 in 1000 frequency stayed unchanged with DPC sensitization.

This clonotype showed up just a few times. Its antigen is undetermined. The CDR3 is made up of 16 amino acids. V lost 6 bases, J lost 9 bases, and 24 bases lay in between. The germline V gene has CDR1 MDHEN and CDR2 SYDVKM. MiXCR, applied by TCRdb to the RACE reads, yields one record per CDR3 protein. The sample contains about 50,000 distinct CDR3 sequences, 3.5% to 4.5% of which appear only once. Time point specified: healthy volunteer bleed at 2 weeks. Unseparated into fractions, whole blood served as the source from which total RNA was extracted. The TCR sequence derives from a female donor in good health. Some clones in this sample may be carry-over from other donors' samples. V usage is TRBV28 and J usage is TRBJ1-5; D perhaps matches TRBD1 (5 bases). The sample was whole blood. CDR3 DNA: TGTGCCAGCAGACCCCCTGGGATGTTAGGGGCCTGGCCCCAGCATTTT. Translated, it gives CASRPPGMLGAWPQHF.